These 3 T cell receptor beta chains originate from one sample sequenced in a study of post-analysis software for immune sequencing data. The study's findings and limits: A handful of TRBV segments occurring more often in patients than controls included TRBV5-6, TRBV5-1 and TRBV20-1.

TCR beta libraries were prepared from cDNA with unique molecular identifiers. TCRdb processed the PCR reads anew with MiXCR; each CDR3 protein has one entry. Among about 820,000 distinct CDR3 sequences, roughly 50% were seen once, and the ten largest hold approximately 4.5%. No antigen has been assigned to these receptors. The specimen was blood. These receptors all stem from a girl aged 5-17 years with multiple sclerosis.

The chain couples TRBV7-3 to TRBJ1-5, with TRBD1 matching over 7 bases. This CDR3 region has 16 residues. Unmatched junction bases numbered 8, after V lost 5 bases and J lost 1 base. Germline CDR1 and CDR2: SGHTA and FQGTGA. CDR3 sequence (DNA): TGTGCCAGCAGCCATCAGGGGGGGTTGAGCAATCAGCCCCAGCATTTT. This encodes CASSHQGGLSNQPQHF.

A word on this clonotype: At one boundary the junction diverges from the germline segment, which might be a read error. The chain couples TRBV14 to TRBJ2-3; D is uncertain. Germline CDR1 and CDR2: SGHDN and FVKESK. The length of the CDR3 is 14 residues. The CDR3 sequence is CASSLRERTDTRYF. CDR3 DNA sequence: TGTGCCAGCAGCCTAAGAGAGCGCACAGATACGCGGTATTTT.

This clonotype came up a few times. V and J are TRBV29-1 and TRBJ2-7; TRBD1 agrees at 9 bases. This CDR3 comprises 12 residues. Germline loops: CDR1 SQVTM, CDR2 ANQGSEA. The V segment lost 5 bases and the J segment 2 bases; nucleotides outside the gene matches: 1. The CDR3 DNA reads as TGCAGCGTTTGGGACAGGGCCTACGAGCAGTACTTC. Translating it yields CSVWDRAYEQYF.